This T cell receptor (beta chain) was recorded in a study of cytomegalovirus exposure and HLA in healthy donors. Study results and caveats: In vitro work confirmed that a few CMV-associated chains recognize CMV antigens.

Sequencing was performed with immunoSEQ multiplex PCR; in TCRdb, only in-frame clones are kept and a portion is missing. This sample has 150,000 or so clones; around 84% occur once, and the top ten carry around 2.1%. As regards this clone: Its antigen is unknown.

Sequencing was performed on PBMCs. This receptor was identified in a human donor in good health.

This CDR3 is CASSSGTVNSPLHF. DNA for the CDR3: TGTGCCAGCAGCTCCGGGACTGTGAATTCACCCCTCCACTTT. The V call is TRBV7-9, the J call TRBJ1-6, with TRBD1 as a possible D gene (5 bases). Looked up from germline, CDR1 is SEHNR and CDR2 is FQNEAQ (reference sequence). There are 14 residues in the CDR3. V lost 4 bases and J 7 bases, leaving 11 bases between the germline ends.